These 28 T cell receptor beta chains share one sample of origin, sequenced in a study of cytomegalovirus exposure and HLA in healthy donors (dated by TCRdb to 2015 to 2018). The library was produced with the immunoSEQ multiplex PCR assay. The multiplex PCR relied on a mix of 60 forward primers for TCR Vbeta segments and 13 reverse primers for TCR Jbeta segments. TCRdb retrieved this table from immuneACCESS and kept in-frame rearrangements only. Not all clones are present; in checked studies, unresolved V genes account for under half, and no reason is known for the remainder. The sample yields more than 95,000 clones; 76% were counted once. Clones ranked in the top ten supply approximately 5% of the sample. Input material: PBMCs. Receptors originate from a woman aged 18-35 years in good health and CMV-seropositive.

CDR3 DNA: TGTGCCCTGGGGTGGCCGGGCGGGGCTTACAATGAGCAGTTCTTC. Translation: CALGWPGGAYNEQFF. The chain uses TRBV30 and TRBJ2-1, with D possibly TRBD2 on 6 matching bases. Germline assignment: CDR1 GTSNPN and CDR2 SVGIG (reference sequence). The CDR3 spans 15 residues. V lost 8 bases and J lost 4, with 21 bases in between.

The chain employs TRBV9 and TRBJ2-5; 8 nucleotides align to TRBD2. Germline assignment: CDR1 SGDLS and CDR2 YYNGEE. V lost 4 bases, J lost 3 bases, and 5 bases stayed unmatched. CDR3 length equals 14 residues. CDR3 nucleotides: TGTGCCAGCAGCCTGCGGGGGGCAGAAGAGACCCAGTACTTC. Encoded protein: CASSLRGAEETQYF.

The J gene is TRBJ2-7, the V gene TRBV7-9; 10 bases agree with TRBD1. Germline trimming cut 5 bases from V and 3 bases from J; bases unmatched to any gene: 7. This CDR3 spans 15 amino acids. Germline V gives CDR1 SEHNR, CDR2 FQNEAQ (reference sequence). The CDR3 loop reads CASSMGQGFLYEQYF. The DNA of the CDR3 is TGTGCCAGCAGCATGGGACAGGGGTTCCTCTACGAGCAGTACTTC.

This chain connects TRBV30 to TRBJ2-3, with 13 positions matching TRBD2. The CDR3 runs to 16 residues. Germline trimming cut 3 bases from V and 5 bases from J; bases unmatched to any gene: 8. The germline gives CDR1 GTSNPN, CDR2 SVGIG (reference sequence). The DNA of the CDR3 is TGTGCCTGGAGCACAGGACTAGCGGGAGTTGGAGATACGCAGTATTTT. Translating gives CAWSTGLAGVGDTQYF.

Comment on this clone: One end of the junction does not line up with germline, which may come from a read error. This chain joins TRBV29-1 and TRBJ2-7, with 8 bases identical to TRBD1. Germline V gene sequence: CDR1 SQVTM, CDR2 ANQGSEA. CDR3 length equals 14 residues. The CDR3 sequence is CSVEETGVASLQYF. CDR3 in DNA: TGCAGCGTCGAAGAGACAGGGGTGGCGAGTTTGCAGTACTTC.

The chain links TRBV19 to TRBJ2-2; D gene unclear. From germline, CDR1 is LNHDA and CDR2 SQIVND (reference sequence). The CDR3 sequence is 14 residues long. V shed 3 bases and J shed 5 bases, with 10 bases lying between them. This chain's CDR3 is CASSILLETGELFF. DNA of the CDR3: TGTGCCAGTAGTATTCTCCTGGAGACCGGGGAGCTGTTTTTT. The entire variable domain, with the rest obtained from reference TRBV19 and TRBJ2-2, is as follows: DGGITQSPKYLFRKEGQNVTLSCEQNLNHDAMYWYRQDPGQGLRLIYYSQIVNDFQKGDIAEGYSVSREKKESFPLTVTSAQKNPTAFYLCASSILLETGELFFGEGSRLTVL.

In this sample, this clone turned up a few times. The CDR3 region is CASNSGGLADYEQYF. The CDR3 bases are TGTGCCAGTAACTCTGGGGGACTAGCGGATTACGAGCAGTACTTC. The V gene is TRBV19, the J gene TRBJ2-7; TRBD2 matches at 11 bases. After removal of 7 bases from V and 4 bases from J, the junction contained 9 bases not matched to a gene. The CDR3 runs 15 residues. The V gene's germline CDR1 is LNHDA and CDR2 SQIVND (reference sequence).

The genes are TRBV7-8 and TRBJ1-1, with a weak D call TRBD1 (5 bases). The CDR3 is made up of 17 amino acids. Trimming shortened V by 5 bases and J by 0 bases, and 19 bases separated the two germline ends. Germline CDR1 and CDR2: SGHVS and FQNEAQ. The CDR3 loop reads CASSRSGGGPLNTEAFF. The CDR3 nucleotides read TGTGCCAGCAGCCGGTCCGGGGGAGGGCCCCTGAACACTGAAGCTTTCTTT.

The chain links TRBV4-1 to TRBJ2-7, with a tentative D call TRBD2 (5 bases). Per the germline V gene, CDR1 is MGHRA and CDR2 is YSYEKL. The CDR3 covers 15 residues. V was shortened by 3 bases and J by 2 bases, with 14 bases between the two germline ends. Here the CDR3 DNA reads TGCGCCAGCAGCCAGAGAAGTCTAGCTACCTACGAGCAGTACTTC. This gives the protein CASSQRSLATYEQYF.

This clone was observed a handful of times. This chain connects TRBV7-9 to TRBJ1-1; D perhaps matches TRBD1 (6 bases). From germline, CDR1 is SEHNR and CDR2 FQNEAQ (reference sequence). Between the trimmed V and J ends, which lost 11 bases and 4 bases, there was a span of 17 bases. This CDR3 comprises 13 residues. In DNA form, the CDR3 reads TGTGCCGCGAGGGGGGGTTCGGGCACTGAAGCTTTCTTT. Its translation: CAARGGSGTEAFF.

This clone was seen a handful of times. This sequence joins TRBV11-2 and TRBJ1-5; no definite D call. Per germline, CDR1 SGHAT and CDR2 FQNNGV. The CDR3 has 11 amino acids. CDR3 loop: CALGGNQPQHF. The CDR3 bases are TGTGCTCTGGGCGGCAATCAGCCCCAGCATTTT.

This CDR3 is CATSRGPNTEAFF. CDR3 in DNA: TGTGCCACCAGCAGAGGGCCTAACACTGAAGCTTTCTTT. V usage is TRBV15 and J usage is TRBJ1-1; unclear D gene. V was clipped by 1 base and J by 2 bases, with 5 bases between them. Germline CDR1 LNHNV, CDR2 YYDKDF (reference sequence). CDR3 length: 13 residues.

DNA of the CDR3: TGTGCCAGCAGTGAAGGTTCCGGGGGGAATCAGCCCCAGCATTTT. It codes for CASSEGSGGNQPQHF. The chain joins TRBV6-1 to TRBJ1-5; TRBD1 is a possible D gene (5 bases). Between the trimmed V and J ends, which lost 1 base and 4 bases, there was a span of 11 bases. The CDR3 loop spans 15 amino acids. Germline-derived CDR1 and CDR2 are MNHNS and SASEGT.

The chain couples TRBV7-8 to TRBJ1-2; D may be TRBD1 (6 bases). CDR1 is SGHVS, CDR2 FQNEAQ, per germline. CDR3 length equals 17 residues. V lost 2 bases to trimming and J lost 0 bases, with 16 bases between them. DNA for the CDR3: TGTGCCAGCAGCTTACCCCTCGGACAGTCCTCTAACTATGGCTACACCTTC. Translation: CASSLPLGQSSNYGYTF.

V and J are TRBV2 and TRBJ2-6; tentative D call: TRBD2 (5 bases). There are 16 residues in the CDR3. Germline CDR1 reads SNHLY; CDR2 reads FYNNEI. The V gene lost 0 bases and the J gene lost 0 bases, with 6 bases spanning the gap. The CDR3 DNA reads as TGTGCCAGCAGTGAAGCAGGGAGCTCTGGGGCCAACGTCCTGACTTTC. Its protein is CASSEAGSSGANVLTF.

This chain connects TRBV30 to TRBJ2-6; D is unresolved. Trimming stripped 3 bases from V and 1 base from J, with 4 bases between. Germline V CDR1 and CDR2: GTSNPN, SVGIG (reference sequence). The CDR3 spans 13 residues. CDR3 coding DNA: TGTGCCTGGAGCGTTTCTGGGGCCAACGTCCTGACTTTC. As protein: CAWSVSGANVLTF. The variable domain in full, with the rest retrieved from reference TRBV30 and TRBJ2-6, is SQTIHQWPATLVQPVGSPLSLECTVEGTSNPNLYWYRQAAGRGLQLLFYSVGIGQISSEVPQNLSASRPQDRQFILSSKKLLLSDSGFYLCAWSVSGANVLTFGAGSRLTVL.

The chain employs TRBV6-5 and TRBJ1-1; TRBD1 is a possible D gene (5 bases). The germline V and J ends were trimmed by 6 bases and 3 bases, with 8 bases remaining between them. Germline-derived CDR1 and CDR2 are MNHEY and SVGAGI. The CDR3 has 12 amino acids. CDR3 loop: CASSGTYTEAFF. Written as DNA, the CDR3 is TGTGCCAGCAGCGGGACTTACACTGAAGCTTTCTTT.

Of note for this clone: The conserved phenylalanine or tryptophan is not found at the CDR3 terminus, so this likely reflects a read error. The DNA is left out, because the CDR3 cannot be placed on it with certainty; the CDR3 is given as TCRdb lists it. The chain employs TRBV29-1 and TRBJ1-1; the DNA was not compared with TRBD1, the D call given in the table. The CDR3 is 15 amino acids long, termini counted. Germline V CDR1 and CDR2: SQVTM, ANQGSEA. This CDR3 is CSAPGQGAGNTEALV.

The rearrangement uses TRBV7-2 and TRBJ2-3; 7 bases fit TRBD2. Losses at the gene ends were 4 bases for V and 9 bases for J; bases not matched to a gene: 10. The germline V gene encodes CDR1 SGHTA and CDR2 FQGNSA. The CDR3 runs to 14 residues. The CDR3 DNA is TGTGCCAGCAGCTCGGGGGGTAGTCTTGGCACGCAGTATTTT. Its translation: CASSSGGSLGTQYF.

The V and J genes are TRBV5-1 and TRBJ2-6; D perhaps matches TRBD1 (5 bases). Trimming shortened V by 2 bases and J by 16 bases, and 16 bases separated the two germline ends. CDR3 size: 13 residues. Germline values: CDR1 SGHRS, CDR2 YFSETQ. CDR3 region: CASSFGAQPPLTF. The CDR3 DNA follows: TGCGCCAGCAGCTTTGGGGCCCAGCCTCCTCTGACTTTC.

The genes are TRBV25-1 and TRBJ2-1, with D perhaps TRBD2 (6 bases). V lost 4 bases and J lost 5, with 15 bases in between. Germline V gives CDR1 MGHDK, CDR2 SYGVNS. There are 15 residues in the CDR3. CDR3 in amino acids: CASSATSLIHNEQFF. Here the CDR3 DNA reads TGTGCCAGCAGTGCGACTAGTTTAATCCACAATGAGCAGTTCTTC.

In this sample, this clone turned up once. The J gene is TRBJ2-2, the V gene TRBV4-1; 9 bases agree with TRBD2. The length of the CDR3 is 18 residues. CDR1 and CDR2 from the germline V gene are MGHRA and YSYEKL. J was trimmed by 0 bases and V by 5 bases; bases with no gene match: 10. CDR3 region: CASSMVLAGAANTGELFF. CDR3 coding DNA: TGCGCCAGCAGCATGGTTTTAGCGGGAGCTGCGAACACCGGGGAGCTGTTTTTT.

This rearrangement joins TRBV30 to TRBJ2-2; 7 bases are shared with TRBD2. V was pared by 2 bases and J by 0 bases, with 0 bases of the junction left unmatched. Looked up from germline, CDR1 is GTSNPN and CDR2 is SVGIG (reference sequence). CDR3 length: 14 amino acids. The CDR3 DNA sequence: TGTGCCTGGAGTACTAGCGCGAACACCGGGGAGCTGTTTTTT. Protein sequence: CAWSTSANTGELFF. The full variable domain, with the rest looked up from reference TRBV30 and TRBJ2-2, is SQTIHQWPATLVQPVGSPLSLECTVEGTSNPNLYWYRQAAGRGLQLLFYSVGIGQISSEVPQNLSASRPQDRQFILSSKKLLLSDSGFYLCAWSTSANTGELFFGEGSRLTVL.

V is TRBV27 and J is TRBJ1-2; 7 nucleotides align to TRBD1. With V trimmed by 4 bases and J by 5 bases, 4 bases remained unmatched. Germline V CDR1 and CDR2: MNHEY, SMNVEV (reference sequence). The CDR3 is made up of 13 amino acids. The CDR3 sequence is CASSSRDSYGYTF. CDR3 DNA sequence: TGTGCCAGCAGTTCCCGGGACAGTTATGGCTACACCTTC.

This clone was seen a single time. The V and J genes are TRBV5-1 and TRBJ2-1; a possible D gene is TRBD2 (5 bases). The CDR3 contains 17 residues. Germline CDR1 is SGHRS and CDR2 is YFSETQ. V lost 0 bases and J lost 5, with 18 bases in between. DNA for the CDR3: TGCGCCAGCAGCTTGGGTTTGAGGGAGACGTTCGACAATGAGCAGTTCTTC. This translates into CASSLGLRETFDNEQFF.

This chain joins TRBV4-1 and TRBJ2-1, with 11 bases fitting TRBD2. The CDR3 contains 18 residues. Trimming removed 4 bases from V and 6 bases from J; junction bases left unmatched: 14. Germline assignment: CDR1 MGHRA and CDR2 YSYEKL. The CDR3 nucleotides are TGCGCCAGCAGCCGCCTGGGCACTAGCGGGGGAGGGCCCAATGAGCAGTTCTTC. As protein: CASSRLGTSGGGPNEQFF.

The rearrangement links TRBV28 to TRBJ1-2; D gene ambiguous. The V gene's germline CDR1 is MDHEN and CDR2 SYDVKM. V was trimmed by 6 bases and J by 0 bases, leaving 14 bases between them. CDR3 size: 15 residues. CDR3 sequence (DNA): TGTGCCAGCAGACCGGGGTACTCATCTAACTATGGCTACACCTTC. Translating gives CASRPGYSSNYGYTF.

The rearrangement joins TRBV19 to TRBJ2-1, with D uncertain. The V and J ends lost 1 base and 12 bases respectively, with 16 bases between them. This CDR3 comprises 14 residues. CDR1 and CDR2 from the germline V gene are LNHDA and SQIVND (reference sequence). CDR3 bases: TGTGCCAGTAGTATAGCCCGTACCCCCCCGGTGCAGTTCTTC. Translation gives CASSIARTPPVQFF.